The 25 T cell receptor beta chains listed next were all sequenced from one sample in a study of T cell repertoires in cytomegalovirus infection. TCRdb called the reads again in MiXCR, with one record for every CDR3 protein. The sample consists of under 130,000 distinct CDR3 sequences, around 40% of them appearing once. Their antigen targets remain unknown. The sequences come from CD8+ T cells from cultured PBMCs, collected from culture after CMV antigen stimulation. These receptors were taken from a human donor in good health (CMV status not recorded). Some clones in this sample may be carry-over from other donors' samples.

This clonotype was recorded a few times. The CDR3 DNA sequence: TGTGCCAGCAGCTTAGACTATACTCACTATGGCTACACCTTC. Protein product: CASSLDYTHYGYTF. The chain carries TRBV7-4 and TRBJ1-2; D gene uncertain. CDR3 length: 14 amino acids. Per germline, CDR1 SGHVT and CDR2 SQSDAQ. Trimming stripped 1 base from V and 3 bases from J, with 9 bases between. Looking up the rest from reference TRBV7-4 and TRBJ1-2 gives the full variable domain: GAGVSQSPRYKVAKRGRDVALRCDSISGHVTLYWYRQTLGQGSEVLTYSQSDAQRDKSGRPSGRFSAERPERSVSTLKIQRTEQGDSAVYLCASSLDYTHYGYTFGSGTRLTVV.

CDR3 in DNA: TGTGCCAGCAGCTTAGAACTGAGGACGGCCATTAATGAAAAACTGTTTTTT. It translates to CASSLELRTAINEKLFF. The chain links TRBV7-9 to TRBJ1-4; D is ambiguous. Germline V gene sequence: CDR1 SEHNR, CDR2 FQNEAQ (reference sequence). V lost 1 base and J 4 bases, leaving 16 bases between the germline ends. The CDR3 is 17 residues long.

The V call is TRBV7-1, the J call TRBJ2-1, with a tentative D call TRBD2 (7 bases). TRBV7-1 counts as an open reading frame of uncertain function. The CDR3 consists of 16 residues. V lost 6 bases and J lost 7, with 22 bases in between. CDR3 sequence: CASRQASGGPGNEQFF. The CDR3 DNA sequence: TGTGCCAGCAGACAAGCCTCCGGGGGGCCAGGAAATGAGCAGTTCTTC.

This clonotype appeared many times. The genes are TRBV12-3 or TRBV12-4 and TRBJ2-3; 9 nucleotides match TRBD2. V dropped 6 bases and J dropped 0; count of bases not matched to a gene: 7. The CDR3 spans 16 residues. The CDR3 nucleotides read TGTGCCAGCAGCACGACTAGCGGCGGGAGCACAGATACGCAGTATTTT. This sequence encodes CASSTTSGGSTDTQYF.

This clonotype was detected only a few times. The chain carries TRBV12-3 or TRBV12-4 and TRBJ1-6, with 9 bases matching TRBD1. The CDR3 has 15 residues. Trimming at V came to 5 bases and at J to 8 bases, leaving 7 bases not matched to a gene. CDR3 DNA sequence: TGTGCCAGCAGTGTCTCGACAGGGGGTCATTCACCCCTCCACTTT. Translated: CASSVSTGGHSPLHF.

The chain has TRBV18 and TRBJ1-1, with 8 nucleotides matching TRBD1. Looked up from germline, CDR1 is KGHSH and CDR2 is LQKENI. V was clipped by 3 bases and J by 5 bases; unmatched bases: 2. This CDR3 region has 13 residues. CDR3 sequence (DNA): TGTGCCAGCTCACCTGGGACAGGTACTGAAGCTTTCTTT. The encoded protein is CASSPGTGTEAFF.

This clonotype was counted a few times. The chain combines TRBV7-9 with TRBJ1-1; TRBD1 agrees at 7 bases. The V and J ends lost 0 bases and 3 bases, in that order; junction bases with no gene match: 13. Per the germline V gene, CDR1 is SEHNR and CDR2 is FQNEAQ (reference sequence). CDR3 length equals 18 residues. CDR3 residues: CASSLAQGVHAYYTEAFF. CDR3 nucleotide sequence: TGTGCCAGCAGCTTAGCGCAGGGGGTACACGCTTACTACACTGAAGCTTTCTTT.

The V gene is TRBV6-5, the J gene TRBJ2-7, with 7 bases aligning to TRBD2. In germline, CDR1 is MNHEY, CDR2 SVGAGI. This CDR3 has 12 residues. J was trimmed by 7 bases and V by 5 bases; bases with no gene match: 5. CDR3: CASSPGGREQYF. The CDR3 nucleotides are TGTGCCAGCAGTCCGGGGGGAAGAGAGCAGTACTTC.

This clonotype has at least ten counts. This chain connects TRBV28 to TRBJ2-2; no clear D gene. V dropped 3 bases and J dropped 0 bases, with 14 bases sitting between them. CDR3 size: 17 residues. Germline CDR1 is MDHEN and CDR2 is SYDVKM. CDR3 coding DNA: TGTGCCAGCAGTTTGGCCGCCGCGTTTACGAACACCGGGGAGCTGTTTTTT. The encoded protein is CASSLAAAFTNTGELFF. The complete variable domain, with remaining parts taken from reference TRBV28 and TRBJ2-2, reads DVKVTQSSRYLVKRTGEKVFLECVQDMDHENMFWYRQDPGLGLRLIYFSYDVKMKEKGDIPEGYSVSREKKERFSLILESASTNQTSMYLCASSLAAAFTNTGELFFGEGSRLTVL.

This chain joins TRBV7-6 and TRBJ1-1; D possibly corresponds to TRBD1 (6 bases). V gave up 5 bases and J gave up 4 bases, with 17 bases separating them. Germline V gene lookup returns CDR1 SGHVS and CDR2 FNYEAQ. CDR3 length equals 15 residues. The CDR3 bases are TGTGCCAGCAGCCCCCCAGGGGCCGGGTTCACTGAAGCTTTCTTT. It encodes CASSPPGAGFTEAFF.

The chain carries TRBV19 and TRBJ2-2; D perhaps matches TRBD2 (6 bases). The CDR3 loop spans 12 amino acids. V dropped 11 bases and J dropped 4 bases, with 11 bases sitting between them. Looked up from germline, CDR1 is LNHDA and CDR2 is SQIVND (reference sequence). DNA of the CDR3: TGTGCCGGCGGGGCGCGCACCGGGGAGCTGTTTTTT. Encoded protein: CAGGARTGELFF.

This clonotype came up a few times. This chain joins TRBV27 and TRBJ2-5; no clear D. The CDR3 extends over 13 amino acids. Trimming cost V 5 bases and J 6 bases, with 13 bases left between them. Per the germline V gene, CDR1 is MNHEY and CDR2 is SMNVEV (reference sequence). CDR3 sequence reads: CASSATPGQTQYF. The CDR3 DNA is TGTGCCAGCAGTGCCACCCCGGGCCAGACCCAGTACTTC.

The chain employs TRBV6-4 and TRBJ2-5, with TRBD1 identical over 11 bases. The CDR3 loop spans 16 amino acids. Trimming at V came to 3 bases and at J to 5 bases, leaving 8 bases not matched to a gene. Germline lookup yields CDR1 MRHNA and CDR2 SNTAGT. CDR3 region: CASSEHPGQGVETQYF. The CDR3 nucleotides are TGTGCCAGCAGTGAACACCCGGGACAGGGGGTTGAGACCCAGTACTTC.

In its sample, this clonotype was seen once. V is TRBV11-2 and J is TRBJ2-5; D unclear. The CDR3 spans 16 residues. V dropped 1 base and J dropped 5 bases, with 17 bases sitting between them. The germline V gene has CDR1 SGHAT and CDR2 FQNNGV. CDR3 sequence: CASSLVEDPRMETQYF. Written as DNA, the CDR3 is TGTGCCAGCAGCTTAGTCGAGGACCCTAGGATGGAGACCCAGTACTTC.

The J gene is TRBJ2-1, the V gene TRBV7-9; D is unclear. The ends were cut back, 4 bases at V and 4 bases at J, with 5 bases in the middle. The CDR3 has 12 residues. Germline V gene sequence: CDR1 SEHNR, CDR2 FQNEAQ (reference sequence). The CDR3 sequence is CASSSPYNEQFF. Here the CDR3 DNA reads TGTGCCAGCAGCTCACCGTACAATGAGCAGTTCTTC.

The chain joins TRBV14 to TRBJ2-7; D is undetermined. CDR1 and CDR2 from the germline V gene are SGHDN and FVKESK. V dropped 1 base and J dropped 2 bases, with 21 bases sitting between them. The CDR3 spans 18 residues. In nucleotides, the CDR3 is TGTGCCAGCAGCCAAGCTGCCCAAAGACAAGGGCCTACCTACGAGCAGTACTTC. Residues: CASSQAAQRQGPTYEQYF.

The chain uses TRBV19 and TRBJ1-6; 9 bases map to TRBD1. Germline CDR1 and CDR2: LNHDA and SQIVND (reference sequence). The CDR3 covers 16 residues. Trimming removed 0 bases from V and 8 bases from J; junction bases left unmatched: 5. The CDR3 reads CASSIEAQGADSPLHF. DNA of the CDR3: TGTGCCAGTAGTATAGAGGCACAGGGGGCGGATTCACCCCTCCACTTT. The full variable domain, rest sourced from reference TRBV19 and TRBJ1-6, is DGGITQSPKYLFRKEGQNVTLSCEQNLNHDAMYWYRQDPGQGLRLIYYSQIVNDFQKGDIAEGYSVSREKKESFPLTVTSAQKNPTAFYLCASSIEAQGADSPLHFGNGTRLTVT.

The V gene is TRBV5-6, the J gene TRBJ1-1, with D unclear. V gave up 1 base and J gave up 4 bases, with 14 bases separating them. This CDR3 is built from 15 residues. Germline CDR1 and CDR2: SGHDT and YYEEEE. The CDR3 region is CASSLKPQGFTEAFF. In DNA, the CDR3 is TGTGCCAGCAGCTTGAAACCCCAAGGGTTCACTGAAGCTTTCTTT. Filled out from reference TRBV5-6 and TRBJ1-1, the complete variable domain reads DAGVTQSPTHLIKTRGQQVTLRCSPKSGHDTVSWYQQALGQGPQFIFQYYEEEERQRGNFPDRFSGHQFPNYSSELNVNALLLGDSALYLCASSLKPQGFTEAFFGQGTRLTVV.

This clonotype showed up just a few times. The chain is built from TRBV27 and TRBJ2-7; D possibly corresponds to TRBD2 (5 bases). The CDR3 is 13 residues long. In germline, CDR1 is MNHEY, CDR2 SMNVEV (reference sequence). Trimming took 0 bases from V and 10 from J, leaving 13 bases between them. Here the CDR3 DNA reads TGTGCCAGCAGTTTATCGCGAGGGCCGGCTCAGTACTTC. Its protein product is CASSLSRGPAQYF.

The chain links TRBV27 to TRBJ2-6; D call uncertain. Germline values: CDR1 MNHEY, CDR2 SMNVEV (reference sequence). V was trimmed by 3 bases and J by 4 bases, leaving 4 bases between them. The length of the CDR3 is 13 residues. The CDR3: CASSFQGANVLTF. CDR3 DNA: TGTGCCAGCAGTTTTCAGGGGGCCAACGTCCTGACTTTC.

The chain's CDR3 is CASSPTTGMNTEAFF. CDR3 nucleotides: TGCGCCAGCAGCCCAACGACAGGAATGAACACTGAAGCTTTCTTT. The rearrangement joins TRBV4-3 to TRBJ1-1; D may be TRBD1 (6 bases). Germline V gene lookup returns CDR1 LGHNA and CDR2 YSLEER. V was shortened by 4 bases and J by 0 bases, with 12 bases between the two germline ends. CDR3 length: 15 amino acids.

Here the CDR3 DNA reads TGTGCCAGCAGCCCCAGGACTAGCGGGACCACAGATACGCAGTATTTT. This translates into CASSPRTSGTTDTQYF. The chain uses TRBV11-3 and TRBJ2-3; 12 nucleotides match TRBD2. V lost 5 bases, J lost 2 bases, and 5 bases stayed unmatched. This CDR3 has 16 residues. Germline loops: CDR1 SGHNT, CDR2 YENEEA.

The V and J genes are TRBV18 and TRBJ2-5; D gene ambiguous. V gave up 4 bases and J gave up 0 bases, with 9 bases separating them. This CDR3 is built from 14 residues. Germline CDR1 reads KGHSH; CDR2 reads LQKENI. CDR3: CASSLEAYQETQYF. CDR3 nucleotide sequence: TGTGCCAGCTCACTAGAAGCGTACCAAGAGACCCAGTACTTC.

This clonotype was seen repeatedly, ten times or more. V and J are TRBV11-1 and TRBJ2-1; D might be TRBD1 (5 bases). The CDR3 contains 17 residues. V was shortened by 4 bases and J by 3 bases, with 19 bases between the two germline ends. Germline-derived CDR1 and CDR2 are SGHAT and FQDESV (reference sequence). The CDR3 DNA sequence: TGTGCCAGCAGCTCCGACAGTACACGGCGAAGCTACAATGAGCAGTTCTTC. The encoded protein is CASSSDSTRRSYNEQFF. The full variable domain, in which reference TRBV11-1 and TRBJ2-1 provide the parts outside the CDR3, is EAEVAQSPRYKITEKSQAVAFWCDPISGHATLYWYRQILGQGPELLVQFQDESVVDDSQLPKDRFSAERLKGVDSTLKIQPAELGDSAMYLCASSSDSTRRSYNEQFFGPGTRLTVL.

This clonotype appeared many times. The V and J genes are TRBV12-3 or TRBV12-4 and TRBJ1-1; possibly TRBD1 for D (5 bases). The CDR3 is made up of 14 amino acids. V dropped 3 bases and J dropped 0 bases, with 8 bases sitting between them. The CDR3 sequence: CASSFQQVNTEAFF. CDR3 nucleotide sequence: TGTGCCAGCAGTTTCCAACAGGTGAACACTGAAGCTTTCTTT.